Described below is a single TCR beta chain sequence and its context. The junction differs from germline at one of its ends, possibly a read error. The CDR3 has 12 residues. Per the germline V gene, CDR1 is MDHEN and CDR2 is SYDVKM. TCRdb re-analysed the PCR reads in MiXCR, keeping a single row per CDR3 protein. The sample consists of around 12,000 distinct CDR3 sequences, around 28% of them appearing once. This specimen comes from a study of immune characterization of retroperitoneal liposarcoma. The sequence was collected from a male donor with retroperitoneal liposarcoma. V gene TRBV28 combines with J gene TRBJ2-3; TRBD1 or TRBD2 may be the D gene (5 bases each). Sequencing was performed on tumor tissue. Here the CDR3 DNA reads TGTGCCAGCAGTCCCCTGCGGGTGGGGCAGTACTTT. This encodes CASSPLRVGQYF.